This entry lists 6 T cell receptor beta chains sequenced from one sample in a study of identical twins. TCRdb reanalysed the 5' RACE reads using MiXCR and keeps one entry per CDR3 protein. The sample gives about 570,000 distinct CDR3 sequences, 9.6% of which show up once; approximately 3% is in the top ten. This sample was shared with a second study, whose subject was yellow fever vaccine responses in identical twins.

Sequenced sample: PBMCs. These receptors were collected from a young woman in good health.

This clonotype was detected many times. V and J are TRBV5-1 and TRBJ2-7, with D perhaps TRBD2 (6 bases). The CDR3 consists of 12 residues. Germline V gives CDR1 SGHRS, CDR2 YFSETQ. The V end was cut by 2 bases, the J end by 6 bases, with 9 bases between. This CDR3 reads CASSFGGSEQYF. Written as DNA, the CDR3 is TGCGCCAGCAGCTTCGGGGGTTCCGAGCAGTACTTC.

This rearrangement joins TRBV7-9 to TRBJ2-7; 7 positions match TRBD1. Trimming took 5 bases from V and 0 from J; bases not matched to a gene: 7. Germline assignment: CDR1 SEHNR and CDR2 FQNEAQ (reference sequence). The CDR3 has 15 amino acids. In DNA form, the CDR3 reads TGTGCCAGCAGCCCGGGACAGACGAGCTCCTACGAGCAGTACTTC. Amino acids: CASSPGQTSSYEQYF.

The gene calls are TRBV20-1 and TRBJ1-6; D is uncertain. Trimming removed 0 bases at V and 4 bases at J, with 13 bases between. Germline V CDR1 and CDR2: DFQATT, SNEGSKA (reference sequence). The CDR3 covers 16 residues. The CDR3 region is CSARDPRSQYNSPLHF. The CDR3, as DNA: TGCAGTGCTAGAGACCCGAGGAGCCAGTATAATTCACCCCTCCACTTT.

This clonotype was detected a few times. The rearrangement joins TRBV20-1 to TRBJ2-4; tentative D call: TRBD2 (6 bases). Trimming shortened V by 1 base and J by 1 base, and 11 bases separated the two germline ends. The CDR3 runs 15 residues. In germline, CDR1 is DFQATT, CDR2 SNEGSKA (reference sequence). DNA for the CDR3: TGCAGTGCTAGAGCCGTTGGGGGGGCCAAAAACATTCAGTACTTC. It encodes CSARAVGGAKNIQYF.

This clonotype was detected only a few times. The chain links TRBV4-3 to TRBJ2-7; tentatively, D is TRBD2 (6 bases). Germline CDR1 reads LGHNA; CDR2 reads YSLEER. V lost 0 bases, J lost 0 bases, and 12 bases lay in between. This CDR3 region has 16 residues. Here the CDR3 reads CASSQDIRGSSYEQYF. The CDR3 DNA reads TGCGCCAGCAGCCAAGATATCCGGGGGAGCTCCTACGAGCAGTACTTC.

The V and J genes are TRBV10-3 and TRBJ1-1; 7 bases match TRBD1. CDR3 size: 13 residues. V trimming: 10 bases; J trimming: 0 bases; junction bases outside the gene matches: 5. The germline V gene has CDR1 ENHRY and CDR2 SYGVKD. For the CDR3, the DNA is TGTGCCAACGCAGGGACAGTGAACACTGAAGCTTTCTTT. This sequence encodes CANAGTVNTEAFF.